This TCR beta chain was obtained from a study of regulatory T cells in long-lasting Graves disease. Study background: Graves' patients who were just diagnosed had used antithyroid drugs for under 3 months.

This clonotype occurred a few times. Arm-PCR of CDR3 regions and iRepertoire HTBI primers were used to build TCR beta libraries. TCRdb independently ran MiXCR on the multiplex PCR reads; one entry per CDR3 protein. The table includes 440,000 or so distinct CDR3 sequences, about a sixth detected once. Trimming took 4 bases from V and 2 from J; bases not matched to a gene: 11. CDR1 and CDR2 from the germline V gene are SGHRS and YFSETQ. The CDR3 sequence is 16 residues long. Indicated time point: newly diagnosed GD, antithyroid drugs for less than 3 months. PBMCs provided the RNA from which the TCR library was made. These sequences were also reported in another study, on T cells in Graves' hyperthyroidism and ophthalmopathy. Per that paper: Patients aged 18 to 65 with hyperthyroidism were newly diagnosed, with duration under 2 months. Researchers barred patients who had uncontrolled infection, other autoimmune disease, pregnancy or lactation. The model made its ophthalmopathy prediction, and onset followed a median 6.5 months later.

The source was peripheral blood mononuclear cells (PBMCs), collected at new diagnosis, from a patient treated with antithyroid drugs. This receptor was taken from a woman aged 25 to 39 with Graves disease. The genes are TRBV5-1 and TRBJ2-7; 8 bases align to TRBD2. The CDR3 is CASSPVGAGVTYEQYF. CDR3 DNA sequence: TGCGCCAGCAGCCCGGTAGGAGCGGGAGTTACCTACGAGCAGTACTTC.